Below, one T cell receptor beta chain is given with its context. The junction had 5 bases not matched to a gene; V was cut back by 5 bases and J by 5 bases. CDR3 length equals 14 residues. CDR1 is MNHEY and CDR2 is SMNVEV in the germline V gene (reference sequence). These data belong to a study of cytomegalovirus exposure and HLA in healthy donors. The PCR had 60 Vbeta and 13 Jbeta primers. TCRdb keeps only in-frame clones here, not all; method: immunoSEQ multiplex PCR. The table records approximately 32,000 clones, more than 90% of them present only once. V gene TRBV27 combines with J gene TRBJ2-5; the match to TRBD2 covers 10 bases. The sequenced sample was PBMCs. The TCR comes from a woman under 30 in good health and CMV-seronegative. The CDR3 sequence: CASSTATSGETQYF. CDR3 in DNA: TGTGCCAGCAGTACCGCGACTAGCGGGGAGACCCAGTACTTC.